One and the same sample provided the 4 T cell receptor beta chains below, sequenced in a study of blood T cells in healthy people across ages. With a J-beta primer mix and a sample-barcoded 5' primer, a second PCR ran about 6 to 11 cycles. TCRdb itself ran the 5' RACE reads through MiXCR, one entry per CDR3 protein. This sample has roughly 860,000 distinct CDR3 sequences; approximately 59% occur once, and the top ten carry about a quarter. Sequences were obtained from blood. The source of these receptors is a man younger than 45 in good health.

The rearrangement uses TRBV7-2 and TRBJ2-5; the match to TRBD1 covers 11 bases. Judging by the DNA end, TRBJ2-7 fits better; the J call may be wrong. There are 15 residues in the CDR3. Germline V CDR1 and CDR2: SGHTA, FQGNSA. Here the CDR3 DNA reads TGTGCCAGCAGGCTTGCCGGGACAGGGGGCTACGAGCAGTACTTC. Translated: CASRLAGTGGYEQYF.

This chain uses TRBV6-1 with TRBJ2-7, with 9 bases aligning to TRBD1. This CDR3 has 13 residues. The germline CDR1 and CDR2 sequences are MNHNS and SASEGT. J lost 2 bases, V lost 8 bases, and 4 bases had no gene match. The CDR3 nucleotides are TGTGCCAGCTGGGACAGGGCTACCTACGAGCAGTACTTC. Residues: CASWDRATYEQYF.

The chain has TRBV20-1 and TRBJ2-7; D possibly uses TRBD1 or TRBD2 (6 bases each). V was trimmed by 5 bases and J by 0 bases, leaving 14 bases between them. The CDR3 covers 14 residues. The germline gives CDR1 DFQATT, CDR2 SNEGSKA (reference sequence). CDR3 residues: CSAGLQGISYEQYF. In DNA, the CDR3 is TGCAGTGCTGGACTACAGGGAATCTCCTACGAGCAGTACTTC.

The CDR3 sequence is CSARPTLGLASGEQYF. The CDR3 nucleotides read TGCAGTGCTAGACCAACCCTAGGACTAGCGTCGGGAGAGCAGTACTTC. This chain uses TRBV20-1 with TRBJ2-7, with TRBD2 matching over 9 bases. Germline V gene sequence: CDR1 DFQATT, CDR2 SNEGSKA (reference sequence). V dropped 2 bases and J dropped 7; count of bases not matched to a gene: 15. The CDR3 is 16 residues long.